Below, one T cell receptor (beta chain) is given with its context. The data belong to a study of T cell responses to AZD1222 COVID-19 vaccine. Trimming cost V 1 base and J 9 bases; bases outside gene matches: 5. The CDR3 contains 15 residues. Germline lookup yields CDR1 SGHRS and CDR2 YFSETQ. Here immunoSEQ multiplex PCR was the method, and the copy in TCRdb shows in-frame clones only, minus some. The sample holds about 120,000 clones, about 87% seen once. This receptor was obtained from an adult in good health. The source was peripheral blood, collected on day 0 of AZD1222 vaccination. This rearrangement joins TRBV5-1 to TRBJ1-6, with TRBD1 identical over 9 bases. The CDR3 DNA sequence: TGCGCCAGCAGCTTGACAGGGGGCATGGGTTCACCCCTCCACTTT. Protein product: CASSLTGGMGSPLHF. The full variable domain, in which reference TRBV5-1 and TRBJ1-6 provide the parts outside the CDR3, is KAGVTQTPRYLIKTRGQQVTLSCSPISGHRSVSWYQQTPGQGLQFLFEYFSETQRNKGNFPGRFSGRQFSNSRSEMNVSTLELGDSALYLCASSLTGGMGSPLHFGNGTRLTVT.